The 2 T cell receptor beta chains below come from one sample, sequenced in a study of blood T cell repertoires in COVID-19. Clones were read by immunoSEQ multiplex PCR, and TCRdb kept only the in-frame ones, dropping some. The data show 50,000 to 60,000 clones, roughly 87% seen once. The specimen was peripheral blood. The source of these receptors is a man in his sixties with acute or convalescent COVID-19.

This chain connects TRBV6-6 to TRBJ1-4; possible D gene TRBD1, 6 bases. The germline gives CDR1 MNHNY, CDR2 SVGAGI (reference sequence). Deletions cut 9 bases from V and 3 bases from J, with 20 bases between. The CDR3 runs to 16 residues. As DNA, the CDR3 is TGTGCCAGTAACCCCCGGCGGGGGGCGCCTAATGAAAAACTGTTTTTT. Its protein is CASNPRRGAPNEKLFF.

The chain combines TRBV19 with TRBJ2-1; D may be TRBD1 (6 bases). V lost 1 base, J lost 11 bases, and 18 bases lay in between. The germline gives CDR1 LNHDA, CDR2 SQIVND (reference sequence). The CDR3 covers 15 residues. CDR3 sequence: CASSIGDRRTSKQFF. The DNA for the CDR3 is TGTGCCAGTAGTATAGGAGACAGGCGAACTAGTAAGCAGTTCTTC.